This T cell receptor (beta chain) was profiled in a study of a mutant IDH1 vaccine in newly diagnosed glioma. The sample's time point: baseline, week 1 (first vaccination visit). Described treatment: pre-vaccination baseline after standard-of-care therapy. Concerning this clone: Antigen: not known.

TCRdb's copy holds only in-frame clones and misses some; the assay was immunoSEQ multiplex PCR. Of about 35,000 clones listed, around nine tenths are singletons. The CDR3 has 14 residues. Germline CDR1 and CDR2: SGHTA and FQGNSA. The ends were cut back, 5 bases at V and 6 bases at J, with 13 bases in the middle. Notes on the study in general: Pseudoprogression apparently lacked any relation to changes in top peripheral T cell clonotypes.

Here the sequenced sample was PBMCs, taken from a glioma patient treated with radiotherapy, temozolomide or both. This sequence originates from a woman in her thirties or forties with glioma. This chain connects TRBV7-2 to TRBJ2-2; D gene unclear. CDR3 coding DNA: TGTGCCAGCAGCCCCCGGGCGGCCCCCGGGGAGCTGTTTTTT. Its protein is CASSPRAAPGELFF.